This TCR beta chain stems from a study of patients and donors after allogeneic stem cell transplantation. This clonotype was seen only a few times. Trimming left V 1 base short and J 0 bases short, with 16 bases between. Germline V gene sequence: CDR1 DFQATT, CDR2 SNEGSKA (reference sequence). This CDR3 is built from 16 residues. TCRdb processed the RT-PCR reads anew with MiXCR; each CDR3 protein has one entry. Among more than 850,000 distinct CDR3 sequences, roughly 18% were seen once, and the ten largest hold 6%. V gene TRBV20-1 combines with J gene TRBJ2-7, with D maybe TRBD1 (6 bases). This sequence originates from a human donor who was either an allogeneic HSCT recipient or a stem cell or donor lymphocyte infusion donor (not recorded which). It is not recorded whose cells these are; they may come from a transplant donor. The sample taken for sequencing was blood, either unsorted or a sorted T cell fraction (not recorded which). In DNA, the CDR3 is TGCAGTGCTAGAGGGGACGGATCAGGGGTCTCCTACGAGCAGTACTTC. Translated: CSARGDGSGVSYEQYF.